Presented here are 24 T cell receptor beta chains from one specimen sequenced in a study of memory CD8 T cells in hepatitis C reinfection (TCRdb year 2017). The time point label, as the study defines it: peak reinfection, 3 to 8 weeks after reinfection detection. Sorted cells were sequenced directly ex vivo, with no in vitro expansion before TCR sequencing. The library was obtained by the immunoSEQ multiplex PCR assay. TCRdb mirrors the immuneACCESS table, restricted to in-frame sequences. Some clones are absent from its copies; in checked studies, under half trace to an unresolved V gene, and the reason for the others is unknown. Recorded for this sample are tens of thousands of clones; roughly 90% of them occurred a single time. 1% to 1.5% of the sample comes from the top ten. Sequencing was performed on naive CD8+ T cells sorted from blood. The cell subset or site label, read with the paper, signifies: total naive CD8+CD45RO- T cells. The receptor source for this set is a man between 18 and 29 years old with hepatitis C virus infection.

The chain is built from TRBV7-6 and TRBJ2-1; D is uncertain. V lost 1 base to trimming and J lost 12 bases, with 7 bases between them. The CDR3 totals 11 residues. The germline V gene has CDR1 SGHVS and CDR2 FNYEAQ. The CDR3 loop reads CASSLDSWQFF. The CDR3 DNA is TGTGCCAGCAGCTTAGACAGTTGGCAGTTCTTC.

The rearrangement links TRBV9 to TRBJ2-1; D might be TRBD2 (6 bases). The CDR3 is made up of 14 amino acids. The germline gives CDR1 SGDLS, CDR2 YYNGEE. V lost 3 bases to trimming and J lost 4 bases, with 11 bases between them. The chain's CDR3 is CASSEPGLYNEQFF. DNA for the CDR3: TGTGCCAGCAGCGAACCGGGACTGTACAATGAGCAGTTCTTC.

The chain is built from TRBV21-1 and TRBJ2-5; the D call of TRBD1 is as the table states it, not checked on the DNA. TRBV21-1 is classified as a pseudogene. The CDR3 contains 18 residues. The chain's CDR3 is CASSKANGVPAGEETQYF. The CDR3 DNA reads TGTGCCAGCAGCAAAGCTAATGGTGTCCCGGCAGGGGAAGAGACCCAGTACTTC.

The CDR3 DNA follows: TGTGCCAGTAGTTCCTCGACAGGGAAGGGTGAAAAACTGTTTTTT. Translation gives CASSSSTGKGEKLFF. This chain links TRBV19 with TRBJ1-4, with 7 bases fitting TRBD1. This CDR3 is built from 15 residues. V lost 5 bases and J lost 7; bases outside the gene matches: 10. The germline CDR1 and CDR2 sequences are LNHDA and SQIVND (reference sequence).

The chain recombines TRBV30 with TRBJ2-7; 7 bases are a match to TRBD1. The ends lost 2 bases at V and 4 bases at J; junction bases unmatched: 5. CDR3 length: 13 residues. The V gene's germline CDR1 is GTSNPN and CDR2 SVGIG (reference sequence). The CDR3 reads CAWSLGQTYEQYV. The CDR3 DNA reads as TGTGCCTGGAGTCTGGGACAGACTTACGAGCAGTACGTC.

The rearrangement uses TRBV29-1 and TRBJ2-3; a possible D gene is TRBD1 (5 bases). CDR1 is SQVTM, CDR2 ANQGSEA, per germline. The CDR3 runs 13 residues. The V and J ends lost 6 bases and 0 bases respectively, with 10 bases between them. The CDR3 nucleotides read TGCAGCGTCCAGGGTCCTAGCACAGATACGCAGTATTTT. Its translation is CSVQGPSTDTQYF.

The chain is built from TRBV6-5 and TRBJ2-4, with 7 bases matching TRBD1. The germline V gene has CDR1 MNHEY and CDR2 SVGAGI. V shed 5 bases and J 8 bases; nucleotides not matched to a gene: 9. The CDR3 contains 14 residues. The chain's CDR3 is CASSALQGMDIQYF. The CDR3 DNA sequence: TGTGCCAGCAGTGCGCTACAGGGGATGGACATTCAGTACTTC.

The chain employs TRBV28 and TRBJ2-2, with 10 bases fitting TRBD1. CDR1 and CDR2 from the germline V gene are MDHEN and SYDVKM. This CDR3 has 16 residues. J was trimmed by 4 bases and V by 4 bases; bases with no gene match: 6. The CDR3 here is CASSYQWTGGTGELFF. The CDR3 DNA reads as TGTGCCAGCAGTTATCAATGGACAGGGGGCACCGGGGAGCTGTTTTTT. Drawing the rest from reference TRBV28 and TRBJ2-2, the complete variable domain is DVKVTQSSRYLVKRTGEKVFLECVQDMDHENMFWYRQDPGLGLRLIYFSYDVKMKEKGDIPEGYSVSREKKERFSLILESASTNQTSMYLCASSYQWTGGTGELFFGEGSRLTVL.

The V and J genes are TRBV20-1 and TRBJ2-7; the D gene is possibly TRBD1 (5 bases). V shed 3 bases and J shed 4 bases, with 7 bases lying between them. The germline V gene has CDR1 DFQATT and CDR2 SNEGSKA (reference sequence). There are 11 residues in the CDR3. The CDR3 DNA reads TGCAGTGCTAGCAGGGTTTACGAGCAGTACTTC. Amino acid sequence: CSASRVYEQYF.

In its sample, this clone was seen a few times. The gene calls are TRBV2 and TRBJ1-1; no clear D gene. This CDR3 spans 14 amino acids. V was clipped by 3 bases and J by 0 bases, with 8 bases between them. CDR1 is SNHLY and CDR2 is FYNNEI in the germline V gene. CDR3 DNA sequence: TGTGCCAGCAGTGATATGGACTTGAACACTGAAGCTTTCTTT. Translated: CASSDMDLNTEAFF.

The V call is TRBV11-2, the J call TRBJ2-1, with 10 bases lining up with TRBD2. The junction had 3 bases not matched to a gene; V was cut back by 0 bases and J by 7 bases. The CDR3 is made up of 15 amino acids. Per the germline V gene, CDR1 is SGHAT and CDR2 is FQNNGV. The CDR3 coding sequence is TGTGCCAGCAGCTTAGAAGCGGGAGGGTGGAATGAGCAGTTCTTC. Translating it yields CASSLEAGGWNEQFF.

The chain is built from TRBV28 and TRBJ2-7, with TRBD2 matching over 8 bases. The CDR3 sequence is 14 residues long. Germline trimming cut 1 base from V and 6 bases from J; bases unmatched to any gene: 5. CDR1 MDHEN and CDR2 SYDVKM come from the germline V gene. The CDR3 loop is CASSLSGTSVEQYF. DNA for the CDR3: TGTGCCAGCAGTTTATCAGGGACTAGTGTCGAGCAGTACTTC.

The chain is built from TRBV5-5 and TRBJ2-7; D perhaps matches TRBD1 (7 bases). Germline CDR1 and CDR2: SGHKS and YYEKEE (reference sequence). The V and J ends lost 0 bases and 12 bases respectively, with 25 bases between them. The CDR3 is made up of 16 amino acids. The DNA of the CDR3 is TGTGCCAGCAGCTTGGATATGGCCGGAACAGGGGACTCAGGGTACTTC. As protein: CASSLDMAGTGDSGYF.

The V call is TRBV5-1, the J call TRBJ2-7; 8 bases fit TRBD1. The CDR3 is made up of 15 amino acids. Germline trimming cut 0 bases from V and 1 base from J; bases unmatched to any gene: 3. Germline V gene lookup returns CDR1 SGHRS and CDR2 YFSETQ. Written as DNA, the CDR3 is TGCGCCAGCAGCTTGGGGCAGGGGGCGTCCTACGAGCAGTACTTC. It encodes CASSLGQGASYEQYF.

The chain couples TRBV11-2 to TRBJ1-2; 7 nucleotides align to TRBD1. J gave up 0 bases and V 6 bases, and 4 bases lay outside the gene matches. The germline V gene encodes CDR1 SGHAT and CDR2 FQNNGV. This CDR3 has 14 residues. CDR3 coding DNA: TGTGCCAGCAGTCCGGGACAGACTAACTATGGCTACACCTTC. Protein product: CASSPGQTNYGYTF.

The chain links TRBV21-1 to TRBJ2-1; the table gives TRBD2 as D, unverified against the DNA. TRBV21-1 is deemed a pseudogene. CDR3 length: 16 residues. The CDR3 nucleotides are TGTGCCAGCACCCCAAGAGGGCTAGCGGAATACAATGAGCAGTTCTTC. Residues: CASTPRGLAEYNEQFF.

This chain joins TRBV27 and TRBJ2-1, with D uncertain. V lost 3 bases and J 0 bases, leaving 15 bases between the germline ends. This CDR3 spans 17 amino acids. CDR1 and CDR2 from the germline V gene are MNHEY and SMNVEV (reference sequence). CDR3 amino acids: CASSFSRFSSSYNEQFF. DNA of the CDR3: TGTGCCAGCAGTTTTTCTCGGTTCTCAAGCTCCTACAATGAGCAGTTCTTC.

This clone has just one count. The chain carries TRBV7-9 and TRBJ1-1; 8 positions match TRBD1. The CDR3 spans 17 residues. CDR1 is SEHNR, CDR2 FQNEAQ, per germline (reference sequence). The trim removed 5 bases at V and 1 base at J, leaving 12 bases unmatched. As DNA, the CDR3 is TGTGCCAGCAGCCGAGGGGTGTCAGGGGGCGAGAACACTGAAGCTTTCTTT. It encodes CASSRGVSGGENTEAFF.

The CDR3 is CASTPRQENNEQFF. CDR3 coding DNA: TGTGCCAGCACCCCAAGGCAGGAAAACAATGAGCAGTTCTTC. The chain links TRBV9 to TRBJ2-1; D is undetermined. This CDR3 has 14 amino acids. Germline values: CDR1 SGDLS, CDR2 YYNGEE. Trimming stripped 6 bases from V and 5 bases from J, with 15 bases between.

The chain combines TRBV18 with TRBJ1-1; 10 bases align to TRBD1. J lost 0 bases, V lost 6 bases, and 7 bases had no gene match. This CDR3 contains 16 residues. Germline CDR1 and CDR2: KGHSH and LQKENI. CDR3 DNA: TGTGCCAGCTCCCCGGGACAGGGGTTAATGAACACTGAAGCTTTCTTT. It codes for CASSPGQGLMNTEAFF.

This clone was seen only a few times. The DNA for the CDR3 is TGTGCCAGCAGGCCCGGGGGAAACAATGAGCAGTTCTTC. Residues: CASRPGGNNEQFF. The chain joins TRBV6-6 to TRBJ2-1; D is possibly TRBD2 (6 bases). The V and J ends lost 6 bases and 5 bases respectively, with 11 bases between them. Germline CDR1 reads MNHNY; CDR2 reads SVGAGI (reference sequence). This CDR3 is built from 13 residues.

The rearrangement uses TRBV5-6 and TRBJ1-1; D ambiguous. Germline V CDR1 and CDR2: SGHDT, YYEEEE. The V gene lost 0 bases and the J gene lost 1 base, with 13 bases spanning the gap. This CDR3 has 16 amino acids. CDR3 residues: CASSLDPRAANTEAFF. Written as DNA, the CDR3 is TGTGCCAGCAGCTTGGATCCGCGGGCTGCGAACACTGAAGCTTTCTTT. The full variable domain, rest sourced from reference TRBV5-6 and TRBJ1-1, is DAGVTQSPTHLIKTRGQQVTLRCSPKSGHDTVSWYQQALGQGPQFIFQYYEEEERQRGNFPDRFSGHQFPNYSSELNVNALLLGDSALYLCASSLDPRAANTEAFFGQGTRLTVV.

This chain connects TRBV7-9 to TRBJ1-3; D ambiguous. Trimming shortened V by 4 bases and J by 0 bases, and 7 bases separated the two germline ends. Germline CDR1 is SEHNR and CDR2 is FQNEAQ (reference sequence). This CDR3 has 14 amino acids. CDR3 sequence: CASSSIISGNTIYF. The CDR3 region has the DNA TGTGCCAGCAGCTCAATCATCTCTGGAAACACCATATATTTT.

This sequence joins TRBV5-6 and TRBJ2-1; 8 positions agree with TRBD2. The CDR3 length is 15 residues. V trimming: 5 bases; J trimming: 0 bases; junction bases outside the gene matches: 4. In germline, CDR1 is SGHDT, CDR2 YYEEEE. The CDR3: CASSLAGSSYNEQFF. CDR3 sequence (DNA): TGTGCCAGCAGTTTAGCGGGGAGCTCCTACAATGAGCAGTTCTTC.